These 8 T cell receptor beta chains were all obtained from the same sample, sequenced in a study of blood T cell repertoires in COVID-19. Only in-frame clones appear in the TCRdb table, and some are missing; sequencing was by immunoSEQ multiplex PCR. The top ten hold less than 3.5% of the sample, which has approximately 250,000 clones, more than 85% seen once. The sequencing sample was made of PBMCs or T cells enriched from blood (not recorded which). The receptors originated from a man aged 40-49 years who had been exposed to COVID-19.

The genes are TRBV19 and TRBJ1-5, with D possibly TRBD1 on 6 matching bases. Germline V gene sequence: CDR1 LNHDA, CDR2 SQIVND (reference sequence). This CDR3 is 16 amino acids long. V dropped 5 bases and J dropped 0 bases, with 14 bases sitting between them. The CDR3 reads CASSRSQGHSNQPQHF. The DNA for the CDR3 is TGTGCCAGTAGTCGGTCGCAGGGACATAGCAATCAGCCCCAGCATTTT.

This sequence joins TRBV27 and TRBJ2-3; 8 bases are a match to TRBD2. The CDR3 loop spans 14 amino acids. The germline gives CDR1 MNHEY, CDR2 SMNVEV (reference sequence). V lost 2 bases, J lost 5 bases, and 3 bases stayed unmatched. Here the CDR3 DNA reads TGTGCCAGCAGTTTAGTGGCGGGAGGAGATACGCAGTATTTT. It yields the protein CASSLVAGGDTQYF.

The chain recombines TRBV28 with TRBJ2-7, with TRBD1 matching 10 bases. The CDR3 loop spans 13 amino acids. J gave up 3 bases and V 6 bases, and 2 bases lay outside the gene matches. Germline V gene lookup returns CDR1 MDHEN and CDR2 SYDVKM. The CDR3 sequence is CASRGTGDYEQYF. CDR3 sequence (DNA): TGTGCCAGCAGGGGGACAGGGGACTACGAGCAGTACTTC.

In the case of this clone: The identical CDR3 is also encoded by other nucleotide sequences in the sample. This chain's CDR3 is CASNRQGANEKLFF. CDR3 DNA: TGTGCCAGCAACCGACAGGGGGCTAATGAAAAACTGTTTTTT. The chain joins TRBV2 to TRBJ1-4, with 9 bases aligning to TRBD1. From germline, CDR1 is SNHLY and CDR2 FYNNEI. The CDR3 runs to 14 residues. J lost 3 bases, V lost 7 bases, and 3 bases had no gene match.

Worth noting for this clone: Other DNA variants within this sample encode the same CDR3. V is TRBV28 and J is TRBJ1-2, with 10 positions matching TRBD1. Germline CDR1 and CDR2: MDHEN and SYDVKM. V dropped 3 bases and J dropped 5; count of bases not matched to a gene: 0. This CDR3 is built from 13 residues. DNA for the CDR3: TGTGCCAGCAGTTTGGGACAGGGGTATGGCTACACCTTC. Its protein product is CASSLGQGYGYTF.

This chain's CDR3 is CASSPQGRTDTQYF. As DNA, the CDR3 is TGTGCCAGCTCACCACAGGGGCGCACAGATACGCAGTATTTT. The chain recombines TRBV18 with TRBJ2-3, with a weak D call TRBD1 (5 bases). V gave up 1 base and J gave up 1 base, with 6 bases separating them. The CDR3 sequence is 14 residues long. Germline CDR1 reads KGHSH; CDR2 reads LQKENI.

This chain joins TRBV11-3 and TRBJ2-2; a possible D gene is TRBD1 (5 bases). The germline gives CDR1 SGHNT, CDR2 YENEEA. Trimming cost V 3 bases and J 0 bases, with 17 bases left between them. The CDR3 extends over 18 amino acids. CDR3 sequence (DNA): TGTGCCAGCAGCTTCCGACGGACATCCTACGCGAACACCGGGGAGCTGTTTTTT. As protein: CASSFRRTSYANTGELFF.

The rearrangement links TRBV28 to TRBJ1-1; D is uncertain. CDR1 and CDR2 from the germline V gene are MDHEN and SYDVKM. There are 14 residues in the CDR3. V gave up 1 base and J gave up 1 base, with 7 bases separating them. This CDR3 is CASSLLDWNTEAFF. DNA of the CDR3: TGTGCCAGCAGTTTATTGGACTGGAACACTGAAGCTTTCTTT.